The 6 T cell receptor beta chains below all came from one sample that was sequenced in a study of monozygotic twins with inflammatory bowel disease. With the 5' RACE reads reprocessed, TCRdb shows one record per CDR3 protein and no DNA. This sample's clone table lists approximately 330,000 distinct CDR3 sequences. Material: blood. These receptors originate from a human donor with ulcerative colitis or Crohn's disease, or a healthy co-twin of an affected twin (not recorded which).

The rearrangement joins TRBV5-1 to TRBJ2-1. The V gene's germline CDR1 is SGHRS and CDR2 YFSETQ. The CDR3 sequence is 12 residues long. The CDR3 loop reads CASSFSLSEQFF.

The chain uses TRBV18 and TRBJ2-5; TCRdb names TRBD1, which stays unverified in the absence of DNA. CDR1 and CDR2 (germline): KGHSH, LQKENI. The CDR3 totals 13 residues. CDR3 residues: CASSRDRSETQYF.

V usage is TRBV20-1 and J usage is TRBJ2-7; absent DNA, TCRdb's TRBD2 call cannot be checked. Germline CDR1 and CDR2: DFQATT and SNEGSKA (reference sequence). The CDR3 totals 11 residues. CDR3 amino acids: CSAAGGHEQYF.

The rearrangement links TRBV28 to TRBJ1-2; the TCRdb call, TRBD1, lacks DNA for checking. The germline V gene encodes CDR1 MDHEN and CDR2 SYDVKM. The length of the CDR3 is 14 residues. CDR3 residues: CASSLEDRVYGYTF.

The V call is TRBV20-1, the J call TRBJ2-7; absent DNA, TCRdb's TRBD1 call cannot be checked. The CDR3 contains 12 residues. Germline loops: CDR1 DFQATT, CDR2 SNEGSKA (reference sequence). The CDR3 here is CSAGDTAYEQYF.

The chain joins TRBV19 to TRBJ2-1; TCRdb's D call, TRBD1, is unchecked because there is no DNA. The CDR3 is 17 amino acids. Looked up from germline, CDR1 is LNHDA and CDR2 is SQIVND (reference sequence). This chain's CDR3 is CASSIGLLGRGINEQFF.